This TCR beta chain was documented in a study of brain T cells in children with intractable seizures. A word on this clone: What it binds is unknown.

TCRdb's copy holds only in-frame clones and misses some; the assay was immunoSEQ multiplex PCR. The repertoire consists of about 350,000 clones, with about 93% occurring once and the leading ten covering around 6%. Time point here: blood from clinic visit 5 months post-surgery; TSC patient then seizure free. Surgery cases with the highest brain T cell transcript signatures were chosen for sequencing. The germline V gene encodes CDR1 PRHDT and CDR2 FYEKMQ (reference sequence). V shed 4 bases, J shed 4 bases, and the junction held 5 bases outside the gene matches. The CDR3 totals 14 residues. The study, taken as a whole, reports: Only CDR3 sequence similarity suggested viral specificity, without known HCMV serostatus.

The sequence was obtained from a boy in the first two years of life with tuberous sclerosis and intractable seizures. The gene calls are TRBV13 and TRBJ2-5; 8 bases align to TRBD1. This specimen consisted of peripheral blood, obtained more than 4 months after surgery. This CDR3 reads CASSYQTGAETQYF. CDR3 DNA: TGTGCCAGCAGCTACCAGACAGGGGCAGAGACCCAGTACTTC. Combining the CDR3 with reference TRBV13 and TRBJ2-5 gives the whole variable domain AAGVIQSPRHLIKEKRETATLKCYPIPRHDTVYWYQQGPGQDPQFLISFYEKMQSDKGSIPDRFSAQQFSDYHSELNMSSLELGDSALYFCASSYQTGAETQYFGPGTRLLVL.